The clone carrying this T cell receptor (beta chain) was detected a few times. Its antigen remains unidentified. Full-length variable regions came from constant-region reverse primers plus semi-nested Nested Universal Primer A PCR. Using its own MiXCR run on the 5' RACE reads, TCRdb lists one record per CDR3 protein. The table lists over 40,000 distinct CDR3 sequences, approximately 30% of them singletons. Memory CD4+ T cells were sorted as CD4+CD45RO+CD25- cells. The length of the CDR3 is 16 residues. With 5 bases removed from V and 0 bases from J, the gap between germline ends came to 14 bases. Whole-study results and caveats: In terms of TCR gene usage, tumor memory CD4+ T cells clustered together with blood and lymph node memory CD4+ cells, as well as with lymph node naive CD4+ cells.

The rearrangement joins TRBV12-3 or TRBV12-4 to TRBJ1-5, with D possibly TRBD1 on 6 matching bases. This clonotype was sampled from a female donor with breast cancer. Sequencing was performed on tumor-infiltrating memory CD4+ T cells sorted from the breast tumor. The subset is: memory CD4+ T cells, CD4+CD45RO+CD25-. CDR3 bases: TGTGCCAGCAGTCCCCGCGGGGGCAATAGCAATCAGCCCCAGCATTTT. It specifies CASSPRGGNSNQPQHF.